Sequencing of this T cell receptor beta chain was carried out in a study of tumor-infiltrating lymphocytes in primary liver carcinoma. Each 20-30 mg portion of unsorted bulk tissue served as the source for co-extraction of RNA and DNA. Samples were taken from five separate regions of every tumor. Production of TCR beta cDNA used roughly 0.55 ug total RNA together with a constant-region primer. For TCR beta, libraries were produced by three nested multiplex PCR rounds using slightly modified ARM-PCR. The study ran its first two PCR rounds for roughly 10 cycles each, using TRBV1-TRBV30 forward primers and a C-beta reverse primer. MiXCR was run by TCRdb on the multiplex PCR reads, yielding one entry per CDR3 protein. Here the sample spans 40,000 to 55,000 distinct CDR3 sequences, just over 70% being singletons. Germline CDR1 reads SQVTM; CDR2 reads ANQGSEA. CDR3 length equals 13 residues.

Sequencing was done on a sample of liver tumor tissue from sampling region 5. Subset noted: tumor region T5, tumor centre. The clonotype originates from a middle-aged man with primary liver carcinoma and hepatitis B virus infection. The chain carries TRBV29-1 and TRBJ2-5, with TRBD2 matching 7 bases. CDR3 sequence reads: CSVGGRAAGTQYF. The DNA for the CDR3 is TGCAGTGTCGGTGGGAGGGCCGCTGGGACCCAGTACTTC.